These T cell receptor beta chains were read from a single sample in a study of blood T cell repertoires in COVID-19. Only in-frame clones appear in the TCRdb table, and some are missing; sequencing was by immunoSEQ multiplex PCR. This repertoire shows over 85,000 clones, 80% to 90% found once; its top ten account for 18%. Sequenced: peripheral blood. Every receptor here comes from an elderly woman with acute or convalescent COVID-19. CDR3s include the opening cysteine and the closing phenylalanine or tryptophan. The D gene is left open where the match is weak. Only some rows state a clone size, as once, few, many or a class for expanded clones.

v_call,clone_size,d_call,j_call,cdr3_nt,cdr3_aa
TRBV24-1,NA,TRBD2,TRBJ2-3,TGTGCCACCAGTGATAGACTAGCGGGGTTAACAGATACGCAGTATTTT,CATSDRLAGLTDTQYF
TRBV28,NA,TRBD2,TRBJ2-5,TGTGCCAGCAGTTTATTGACTAGCGGGGGGGAAGAGACCCAGTACTTC,CASSLLTSGGEETQYF
TRBV9,NA,NA,TRBJ2-7,TGTGCCAGCAGCGTAGCGGAGGGATACGAGCAGTACTTC,CASSVAEGYEQYF
TRBV2,NA,NA,TRBJ1-6,TGTGCCAGCAGTGAACCCCCCACAGGGATCCACTTT,CASSEPPTGIHF
TRBV27,few,TRBD2,TRBJ2-1,TGTGCCAGTAACAAACAGTTTATGAGGGTTCAGCGGGGGGGCAATGAGCAGTTCTTC,CASNKQFMRVQRGGNEQFF
TRBV6-6,NA,NA,TRBJ1-5,TGTGCCAGCAGCCCAAAAGGGGTGGATAGCAATCAGCCCCAGCATTTT,CASSPKGVDSNQPQHF
TRBV21-1,NA,NA,TRBJ2-7,TGTGCCAGCAGCAAAGTAAAACAGGGCGACGAGCAGTACTTC,CASSKVKQGDEQYF
TRBV18,few,TRBD1,TRBJ1-5,TGTGCCAGCTCAGGACAGGGTAGCAATCAGCCCCAGCATTTT,CASSGQGSNQPQHF
TRBV5-1,NA,TRBD1,TRBJ1-6,TGCGCCAGCAGCGACGGGACAGGGCTGAATTCACCCCTCCACTTT,CASSDGTGLNSPLHF
TRBV10-3,once,NA,TRBJ1-1,TGTGCCATCAGTGAAGCAGGTAACACTGAAGCTTTCTTT,CAISEAGNTEAFF
TRBV29-1,NA,NA,TRBJ2-5,TGCAGCGTTGATAGGGGTCGGGCGGAGACCCAGTACTTC,CSVDRGRAETQYF
TRBV12-3/TRBV12-4,NA,NA,TRBJ2-7,TGTGCCAGCAGTCCAACTAGCCCCTACGAGCAGTACTTC,CASSPTSPYEQYF
TRBV3-1/TRBV3-2,NA,NA,TRBJ1-2,TGTGCCAGCAGCCGAGGACAGAAACCCTATGGCTACACCTTC,CASSRGQKPYGYTF
TRBV18,NA,TRBD1,TRBJ2-7,TGTGCCAGCTCGCCGGGACAGGGTATCCACGAGCAGTACTTC,CASSPGQGIHEQYF
TRBV5-1,NA,NA,TRBJ2-5,TGCGCCAGCAGACCCTTGAAGGGGGGGGCCTGGGAGACCCAGTACTTC,CASRPLKGGAWETQYF
TRBV30,NA,TRBD1,TRBJ2-7,TGTGCCTGGAGTGTACCCTGGACAGGGGTCCACGAGCAGTACTTC,CAWSVPWTGVHEQYF
TRBV5-4,NA,NA,TRBJ2-5,TGTGCCAGCAGCTTAGCAGGGGCAGAGACCCAGTACTTC,CASSLAGAETQYF
TRBV2,NA,NA,TRBJ2-1,TGTGCCAGCAGCCAAAGGGGGGGGATTACCTACAATGAGCAGTTCTTC,CASSQRGGITYNEQFF
TRBV18,NA,NA,TRBJ1-1,TGTGCCAGCCACCGGGGGAACACTGAAGCTTTCTTT,CASHRGNTEAFF
TRBV5-1,NA,NA,TRBJ2-7,TGCGCCAGCAGCCCTGGAGGCAGAATCTACGAGCAGTACTTC,CASSPGGRIYEQYF
TRBV4-1,NA,TRBD1,TRBJ1-2,TGCGCCAGCAGCCAGGGACAGGGGATCTTCTATGGCTACACCTTC,CASSQGQGIFYGYTF
TRBV9,NA,TRBD1,TRBJ1-3,TGTGCCAGCAGCGTAGGTCAGGGGGTATCTGGAAACACCATATATTTT,CASSVGQGVSGNTIYF
TRBV5-4,NA,TRBD1,TRBJ2-7,TGTGCCAGCAGCCTACAGGGGGCGGTCCGCTACGAGCAGTACTTC,CASSLQGAVRYEQYF